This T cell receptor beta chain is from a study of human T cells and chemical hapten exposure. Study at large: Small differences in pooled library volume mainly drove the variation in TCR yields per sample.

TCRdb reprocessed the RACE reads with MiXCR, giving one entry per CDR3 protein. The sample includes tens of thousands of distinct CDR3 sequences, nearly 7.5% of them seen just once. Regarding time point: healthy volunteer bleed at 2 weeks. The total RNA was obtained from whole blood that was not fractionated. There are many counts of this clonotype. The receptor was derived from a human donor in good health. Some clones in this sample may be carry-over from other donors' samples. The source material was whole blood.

The CDR3 loop reads CASSSASSDEQFF. The CDR3 coding sequence is TGTGCCAGCAGCTCGGCTAGCTCCGATGAGCAGTTCTTC. This sequence joins TRBV5-4 and TRBJ2-1; D is possibly TRBD2 (5 bases). CDR3 length: 13 residues. Looked up from germline, CDR1 is SGHNT and CDR2 is YYREEE (reference sequence). The V end lost 3 bases, the J end lost 8 bases, and 12 bases lay between the germline ends.